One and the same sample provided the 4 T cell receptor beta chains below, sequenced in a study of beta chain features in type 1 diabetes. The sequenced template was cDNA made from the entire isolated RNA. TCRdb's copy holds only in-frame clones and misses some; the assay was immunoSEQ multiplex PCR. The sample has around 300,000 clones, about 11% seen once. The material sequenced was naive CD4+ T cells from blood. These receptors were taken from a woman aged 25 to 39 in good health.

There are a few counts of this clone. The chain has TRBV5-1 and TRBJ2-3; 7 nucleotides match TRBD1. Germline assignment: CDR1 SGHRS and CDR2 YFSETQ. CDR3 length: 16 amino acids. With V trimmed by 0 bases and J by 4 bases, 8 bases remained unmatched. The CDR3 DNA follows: TGCGCCAGCAGCTTGGCCGGGACAGCCCTGGCAGATACGCAGTATTTT. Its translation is CASSLAGTALADTQYF. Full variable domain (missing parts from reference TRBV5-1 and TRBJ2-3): KAGVTQTPRYLIKTRGQQVTLSCSPISGHRSVSWYQQTPGQGLQFLFEYFSETQRNKGNFPGRFSGRQFSNSRSEMNVSTLELGDSALYLCASSLAGTALADTQYFGPGTRLTVL.

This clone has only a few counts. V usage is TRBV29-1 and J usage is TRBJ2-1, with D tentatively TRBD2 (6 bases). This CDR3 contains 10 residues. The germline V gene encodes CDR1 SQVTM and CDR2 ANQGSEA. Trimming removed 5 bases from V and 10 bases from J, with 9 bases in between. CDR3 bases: TGCAGCGTTATAGGGAGGGAGCAGTTCTTC. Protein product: CSVIGREQFF.

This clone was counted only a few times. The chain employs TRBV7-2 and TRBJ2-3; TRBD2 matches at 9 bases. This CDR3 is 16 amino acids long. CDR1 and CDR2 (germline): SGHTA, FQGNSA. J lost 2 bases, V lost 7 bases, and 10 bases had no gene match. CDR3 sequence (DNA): TGTGCCAGCATCAGGATTAGCGGGAGTCACACAGATACGCAGTATTTT. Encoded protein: CASIRISGSHTDTQYF.

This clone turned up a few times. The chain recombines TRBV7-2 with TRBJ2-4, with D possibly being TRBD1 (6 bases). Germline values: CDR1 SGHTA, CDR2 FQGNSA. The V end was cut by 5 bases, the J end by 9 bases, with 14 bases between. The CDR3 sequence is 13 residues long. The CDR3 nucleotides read TGTGCCAGCAGCCTCAAGGGGGATTCCATTCAGTACTTC. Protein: CASSLKGDSIQYF.